This TCR beta chain was captured by sequencing in a study of CD8 T cells in ankylosing spondylitis. Study conclusions and caveats: In peripheral blood, disease-linked CD8+ clones occurred at relatively low frequencies. There were earlier reports of some motif variants in reactive arthritis synovial fluid and blood. Matched ankylosing spondylitis synovial fluid reportedly contained a significantly enriched population of disease-linked clones. Fewer than 10 highly homologous variants formed a TCR beta motif that appeared characteristic of ankylosing spondylitis blood.

Remarks on this clonotype: Its antigen is undetermined.

The V and J ends lost 1 base and 6 bases respectively, with 16 bases between them. Germline V lookup: CDR1 LGHDT, CDR2 YNNKEL (reference sequence). The CDR3 totals 15 residues. TCRdb used MiXCR to reprocess the 5' RACE reads, holding one entry per CDR3 protein. The table records roughly 400,000 distinct CDR3 sequences, more than 20% of them present only once. V gene TRBV3-1 combines with J gene TRBJ2-7; D gene uncertain. The clonotype originates from a male donor with ankylosing spondylitis. The sample taken for sequencing was blood, either unsorted or a sorted T cell fraction (not recorded which). CDR3 sequence reads: CASSQADAAGREQYF. CDR3 DNA sequence: TGTGCCAGCAGCCAAGCCGACGCTGCCGGGCGCGAGCAGTACTTC.